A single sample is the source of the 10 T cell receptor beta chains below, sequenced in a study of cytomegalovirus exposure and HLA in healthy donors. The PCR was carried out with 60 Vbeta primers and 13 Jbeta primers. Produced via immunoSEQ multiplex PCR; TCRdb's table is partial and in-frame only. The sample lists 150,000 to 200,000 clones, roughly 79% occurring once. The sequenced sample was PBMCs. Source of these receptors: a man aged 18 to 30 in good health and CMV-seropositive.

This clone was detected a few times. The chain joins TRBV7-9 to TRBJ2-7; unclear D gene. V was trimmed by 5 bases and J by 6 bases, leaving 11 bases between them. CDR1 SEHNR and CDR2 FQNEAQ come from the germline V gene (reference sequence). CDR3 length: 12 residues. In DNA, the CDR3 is TGTGCCAGCAGCCATACGTCGGGCGAGCAGTACTTC. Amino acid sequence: CASSHTSGEQYF.

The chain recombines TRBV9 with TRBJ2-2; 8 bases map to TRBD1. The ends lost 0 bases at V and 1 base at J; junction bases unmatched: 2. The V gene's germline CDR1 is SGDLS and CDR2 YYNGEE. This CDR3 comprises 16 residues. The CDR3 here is CASSVGTGMNTGELFF. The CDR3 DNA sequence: TGTGCCAGCAGCGTAGGGACAGGGATGAACACCGGGGAGCTGTTTTTT.

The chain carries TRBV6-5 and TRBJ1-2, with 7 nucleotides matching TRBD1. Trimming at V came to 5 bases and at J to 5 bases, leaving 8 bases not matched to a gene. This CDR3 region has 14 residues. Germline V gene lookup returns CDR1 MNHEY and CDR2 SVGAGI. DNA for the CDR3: TGTGCCAGCAGTCGGTCCTACAGGGGTTATGGCTACACCTTC. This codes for CASSRSYRGYGYTF.

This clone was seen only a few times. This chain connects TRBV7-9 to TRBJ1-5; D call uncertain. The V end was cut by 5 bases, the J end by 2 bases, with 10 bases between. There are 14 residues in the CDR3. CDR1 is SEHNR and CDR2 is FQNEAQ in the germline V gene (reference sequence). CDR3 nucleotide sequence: TGTGCCAGCAGCCCATTACCGGGCAATCAGCCCCAGCATTTT. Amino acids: CASSPLPGNQPQHF.

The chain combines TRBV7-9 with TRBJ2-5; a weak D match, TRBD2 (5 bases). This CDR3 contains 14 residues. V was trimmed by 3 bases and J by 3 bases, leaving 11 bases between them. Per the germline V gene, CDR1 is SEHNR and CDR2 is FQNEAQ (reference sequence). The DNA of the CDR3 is TGTGCCAGCAGCTTTACGGACGGGGAAGAGACCCAGTACTTC. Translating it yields CASSFTDGEETQYF.

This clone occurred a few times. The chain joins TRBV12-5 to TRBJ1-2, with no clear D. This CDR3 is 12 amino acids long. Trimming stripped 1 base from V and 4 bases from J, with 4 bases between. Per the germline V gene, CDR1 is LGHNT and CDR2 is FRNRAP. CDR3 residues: CASGLDFYGYTF. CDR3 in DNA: TGTGCTAGTGGTTTGGACTTCTATGGCTACACCTTC.

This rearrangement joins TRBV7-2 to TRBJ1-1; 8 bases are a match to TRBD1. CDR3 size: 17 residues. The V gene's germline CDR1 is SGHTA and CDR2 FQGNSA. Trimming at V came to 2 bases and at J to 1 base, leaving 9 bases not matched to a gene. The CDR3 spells CASSLRAGGAGNTEAFF. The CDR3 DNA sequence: TGTGCCAGCAGCTTAAGGGCAGGGGGCGCGGGGAACACTGAAGCTTTCTTT.

The CDR3 loop is CASSQGDRGLSYEQYF. CDR3 bases: TGTGCCAGCAGCCAAGGGGACAGGGGGCTCTCCTACGAGCAGTACTTC. This chain connects TRBV14 to TRBJ2-5; 12 bases match TRBD1. TRBJ2-7 matches the DNA end more closely, so the J call is doubtful. Germline CDR1 reads SGHDN; CDR2 reads FVKESK. The CDR3 sequence is 16 residues long.

This chain's CDR3 is CSPRDTRYNEQFF. The CDR3 bases are TGCAGCCCCCGGGACACCCGCTACAATGAGCAGTTCTTC. The J gene is TRBJ2-1, the V gene TRBV29-1, with a weak D call TRBD1 (6 bases). Germline CDR1 SQVTM, CDR2 ANQGSEA. CDR3 length: 13 amino acids. V was shortened by 8 bases and J by 3 bases, with 14 bases between the two germline ends.

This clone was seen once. In DNA, the CDR3 is TGTGCCAGCAGCTCGGGTAGCGGGAACTACGAGCAGTACTTC. This codes for CASSSGSGNYEQYF. V and J are TRBV7-2 and TRBJ2-7; 8 bases map to TRBD2. The germline V gene has CDR1 SGHTA and CDR2 FQGNSA. The V segment lost 4 bases and the J segment 3 bases; nucleotides outside the gene matches: 5. The CDR3 length is 14 residues.